The 17 T cell receptor beta chains in this list originate from one sample, sequenced in a study of blood T cell repertoires in COVID-19. Assay used: immunoSEQ multiplex PCR; TCRdb lists only in-frame clones, some missing. The sample yields fewer than 250,000 clones, just over 85% seen once. Sequenced: PBMCs or T cells enriched from blood (not recorded which). These receptors were collected from a woman aged 40 to 55 with acute COVID-19.

This chain uses TRBV9 with TRBJ2-2, with 7 bases lining up with TRBD2. V dropped 0 bases and J dropped 6; count of bases not matched to a gene: 8. The CDR3 runs to 16 residues. Per the germline V gene, CDR1 is SGDLS and CDR2 is YYNGEE. CDR3 sequence: CASSVEGGSWAGELFF. The CDR3 DNA reads TGTGCCAGCAGCGTAGAAGGCGGGAGCTGGGCCGGGGAGCTGTTTTTT.

This clone was seen a handful of times. J is TRBJ1-5 and V is TRBV15; 7 bases agree with TRBD1. J gave up 2 bases and V 4 bases, and 8 bases lay outside the gene matches. The CDR3 consists of 16 residues. Germline-derived CDR1 and CDR2 are LNHNV and YYDKDF (reference sequence). The CDR3 loop is CATSNYRGWGNQPQHF. The CDR3 DNA reads as TGTGCCACCAGCAACTACAGGGGTTGGGGCAATCAGCCCCAGCATTTT.

The CDR3 spells CASSAGSGNEQFF. The CDR3 bases are TGCGCCAGCAGCGCGGGGTCGGGCAATGAGCAGTTCTTC. The chain employs TRBV5-1 and TRBJ2-1; D may be TRBD2 (6 bases). Trimming cost V 4 bases and J 6 bases, with 11 bases left between them. The CDR3 loop spans 13 amino acids. Germline lookup yields CDR1 SGHRS and CDR2 YFSETQ.

This chain links TRBV28 with TRBJ2-7; 8 bases match TRBD2. The CDR3 is made up of 15 amino acids. J gave up 1 base and V 4 bases, and 6 bases lay outside the gene matches. Per the germline V gene, CDR1 is MDHEN and CDR2 is SYDVKM. The CDR3 sequence is CASSSSGSRSYEQYF. CDR3 nucleotide sequence: TGTGCCAGCAGTTCTAGCGGGTCTAGATCCTACGAGCAGTACTTC.

The chain combines TRBV18 with TRBJ2-1; D is perhaps TRBD1 (5 bases). This CDR3 spans 15 amino acids. Per germline, CDR1 KGHSH and CDR2 LQKENI. Deletions cut 4 bases from V and 1 base from J, with 11 bases between. In DNA, the CDR3 is TGTGCCAGCTCACAGGGGCCTGGATCCTACAATGAGCAGTTCTTC. Translation: CASSQGPGSYNEQFF.

This clone has a single count. The J gene is TRBJ2-5, the V gene TRBV7-8; D perhaps matches TRBD2 (5 bases). Germline-derived CDR1 and CDR2 are SGHVS and FQNEAQ. V was trimmed by 5 bases and J by 5 bases, leaving 15 bases between them. This CDR3 is 14 amino acids long. CDR3 sequence reads: CASSRSGLGETQYF. For the CDR3, the DNA is TGTGCCAGCAGCCGCAGCGGATTAGGGGAGACCCAGTACTTC.

The chain carries TRBV7-2 and TRBJ1-1, with TRBD1 matching 8 bases. This CDR3 has 14 amino acids. Trimming took 3 bases from V and 3 from J; bases not matched to a gene: 3. Germline CDR1 and CDR2: SGHTA and FQGNSA. CDR3 in DNA: TGTGCCAGCAGCTTGGGACAGGACGACACTGAAGCTTTCTTT. Translation: CASSLGQDDTEAFF.

This clone was seen only a few times. The CDR3 bases are TGCGCCAGCAGGCTGGCCCAACCGAACACCGGGGAGCTGTTTTTT. It translates to CASRLAQPNTGELFF. The V call is TRBV4-1, the J call TRBJ2-2; no firm D call. The V end was cut by 6 bases, the J end by 0 bases, with 11 bases between. The CDR3 is 15 amino acids. Per germline, CDR1 MGHRA and CDR2 YSYEKL.

This rearrangement joins TRBV28 to TRBJ2-3, with 8 bases identical to TRBD2. Trimming cost V 0 bases and J 0 bases; bases outside gene matches: 2. CDR3 size: 16 residues. Germline V gene sequence: CDR1 MDHEN, CDR2 SYDVKM. For the CDR3, the DNA is TGTGCCAGCAGTTTATGGGCTAGCGGGAGCACAGATACGCAGTATTTT. As protein: CASSLWASGSTDTQYF.

The rearrangement links TRBV5-8 to TRBJ2-7, with 9 nucleotides matching TRBD1. Trimming at V came to 4 bases and at J to 5 bases, leaving 7 bases not matched to a gene. The CDR3 loop spans 14 amino acids. Germline assignment: CDR1 SGHTS and CDR2 YDEGEE. The CDR3 spells CASSTGQGRHEQYF. CDR3 nucleotide sequence: TGTGCCAGCAGCACGGGACAGGGTCGTCACGAGCAGTACTTC.

The rearrangement joins TRBV9 to TRBJ2-5; TRBD1 is a possible D gene (5 bases). The V gene lost 1 base and the J gene lost 1 base, with 5 bases spanning the gap. The CDR3 loop spans 13 amino acids. Germline values: CDR1 SGDLS, CDR2 YYNGEE. The CDR3 is CASSVQGQETQYF. CDR3 in DNA: TGTGCCAGCAGCGTACAGGGCCAAGAGACCCAGTACTTC.

The chain uses TRBV6-5 and TRBJ1-2; TRBD1 might be the D (5 bases). Between the trimmed V and J ends, which lost 4 bases and 5 bases, there was a span of 20 bases. Germline CDR1 and CDR2: MNHEY and SVGAGI. The CDR3 is 16 amino acids. The CDR3 sequence: CASSSSGGGPSYGYTF. The CDR3 DNA reads as TGTGCCAGCAGTTCCTCGGGGGGAGGGCCTAGTTATGGCTACACCTTC.

The table lists this clone with a count of one. The J gene is TRBJ2-7, the V gene TRBV12-3 or TRBV12-4; D remains ambiguous. This CDR3 contains 12 residues. The V end was cut by 6 bases, the J end by 5 bases, with 11 bases between. Here the CDR3 DNA reads TGTGCCAGCAGCCTACAGTTCCACGAGCAGTACTTC. Protein product: CASSLQFHEQYF.

The rearrangement links TRBV28 to TRBJ1-5; 7 bases are a match to TRBD1. The CDR3 runs 17 residues. The V segment lost 6 bases and the J segment 0 bases; nucleotides outside the gene matches: 11. Per germline, CDR1 MDHEN and CDR2 SYDVKM. CDR3 loop: CASSFRLTGNSNQPQHF. The CDR3 nucleotides read TGTGCCAGCAGCTTTAGATTGACAGGGAATAGCAATCAGCCCCAGCATTTT. Supplemented by reference TRBV28 and TRBJ1-5, the full variable domain reads DVKVTQSSRYLVKRTGEKVFLECVQDMDHENMFWYRQDPGLGLRLIYFSYDVKMKEKGDIPEGYSVSREKKERFSLILESASTNQTSMYLCASSFRLTGNSNQPQHFGDGTRLSIL.

The rearrangement links TRBV2 to TRBJ1-6; D might be TRBD1 (6 bases). From germline, CDR1 is SNHLY and CDR2 FYNNEI. This CDR3 region has 14 residues. Trimming left V 4 bases short and J 5 bases short, with 9 bases between. The CDR3 DNA reads as TGTGCCAGCAGTGGGGACACTGATAATTCACCCCTCCACTTT. This codes for CASSGDTDNSPLHF. The variable domain in full, with the rest retrieved from reference TRBV2 and TRBJ1-6, is EPEVTQTPSHQVTQMGQEVILRCVPISNHLYFYWYRQILGQKVEFLVSFYNNEISEKSEIFDDQFSVERPDGSNFTLKIRSTKLEDSAMYFCASSGDTDNSPLHFGNGTRLTVT.

The V call is TRBV10-2, the J call TRBJ2-3; 10 positions match TRBD2. Germline loops: CDR1 WSHSY, CDR2 SAAADI. Trimming cost V 8 bases and J 2 bases; bases outside gene matches: 10. The CDR3 runs to 16 residues. The CDR3 region has the DNA TGCGCCAGCTCCCAAGGCCTAGCGGGGGCCACAGATACGCAGTATTTT. It yields the protein CASSQGLAGATDTQYF.

V gene TRBV4-3 combines with J gene TRBJ2-7, with 7 bases aligning to TRBD1. V dropped 1 base and J dropped 0; count of bases not matched to a gene: 3. Germline CDR1 reads LGHNA; CDR2 reads YSLEER. The CDR3 is made up of 15 amino acids. CDR3 in DNA: TGCGCCAGCAGCCAAGCGCCAGGGGGCTCCTACGAGCAGTACTTC. This translates into CASSQAPGGSYEQYF.